One and the same sample provided the 17 T cell receptor beta chains below, sequenced in a study of shared clonotypes between healthy human individuals. Naive CD8 populations comprised CD45RO-negative cells positively selected for CCR7, excluding terminally differentiated effector memory CD45RA+ cells. Data came from immunoSEQ multiplex PCR; TCRdb stores just in-frame clones and leaves some out. The sample yields around 1.9 million clones, about 92% seen once. Sequencing was performed on naive CD8+ T cells from PBMCs. The receptors come from a man between 18 and 29 years old in good health. Some clones in this sample may be carry-over from other donors' samples.

The CDR3 loop is CASSVDWTGSTDTQYF. Written as DNA, the CDR3 is TGTGCCAGCAGCGTAGATTGGACGGGGAGCACAGATACGCAGTATTTT. The chain has TRBV9 and TRBJ2-3; perhaps TRBD2 as D (5 bases). V lost 0 bases and J 0 bases, leaving 11 bases between the germline ends. The CDR3 has 16 residues. CDR1 and CDR2 (germline): SGDLS, YYNGEE.

This clone was detected only once. V gene TRBV14 combines with J gene TRBJ2-3; a possible D gene is TRBD2 (5 bases). CDR1 is SGHDN and CDR2 is FVKESK in the germline V gene. V was shortened by 1 base and J by 2 bases, with 22 bases between the two germline ends. This CDR3 has 19 amino acids. The DNA of the CDR3 is TGTGCCAGCAGCCAAGGCGTTAGGGAAAGCGGCTTATACACAGATACGCAGTATTTT. Translated: CASSQGVRESGLYTDTQYF. Full variable domain (missing parts from reference TRBV14 and TRBJ2-3): EAGVTQFPSHSVIEKGQTVTLRCDPISGHDNLYWYRRVMGKEIKFLLHFVKESKQDESGMPNNRFLAERTGGTYSTLKVQPAELEDSGVYFCASSQGVRESGLYTDTQYFGPGTRLTVL.

The table lists this clone with a count of one. This chain uses TRBV7-9 with TRBJ1-4; 8 nucleotides match TRBD1. With 5 bases clipped from V and 7 bases from J, the junction kept 9 bases outside the gene matches. The CDR3 consists of 15 residues. The germline gives CDR1 SEHNR, CDR2 FQNEAQ (reference sequence). CDR3 protein: CASSADRGLGEKLFF. The CDR3 DNA reads as TGTGCCAGCAGCGCCGACAGGGGATTGGGTGAAAAACTGTTTTTT.

The chain is built from TRBV27 and TRBJ2-6; D is uncertain. Germline values: CDR1 MNHEY, CDR2 SMNVEV (reference sequence). The CDR3 is 15 residues long. V shed 4 bases and J shed 2 bases, with 9 bases lying between them. This CDR3 is CASSSPPTGANVLTF. CDR3 sequence (DNA): TGTGCCAGCAGTTCGCCCCCCACTGGGGCCAACGTCCTGACTTTC. Drawing the rest from reference TRBV27 and TRBJ2-6, the complete variable domain is EAQVTQNPRYLITVTGKKLTVTCSQNMNHEYMSWYRQDPGLGLRQIYYSMNVEVTDKGDVPEGYKVSRKEKRNFPLILESPSPNQTSLYFCASSSPPTGANVLTFGAGSRLTVL.

The V and J genes are TRBV5-4 and TRBJ2-6; D is perhaps TRBD2 (5 bases). Looked up from germline, CDR1 is SGHNT and CDR2 is YYREEE (reference sequence). Trimming shortened V by 3 bases and J by 4 bases, and 14 bases separated the two germline ends. The CDR3 extends over 16 amino acids. This CDR3 is CASSSYGVWGANVLTF. The CDR3 DNA is TGTGCCAGCAGCTCGTACGGGGTGTGGGGGGCCAACGTCCTGACTTTC.

Regarding this clone: Other DNA sequences in this sample translate to the same CDR3. The chain carries TRBV7-9 and TRBJ2-1, with 7 positions matching TRBD2. Germline trimming cut 4 bases from V and 5 bases from J; bases unmatched to any gene: 2. The CDR3 is 13 amino acids. Germline CDR1 reads SEHNR; CDR2 reads FQNEAQ (reference sequence). CDR3 sequence (DNA): TGTGCCAGCAGCTCGGGACTAAACAATGAGCAGTTCTTC. It is translated as CASSSGLNNEQFF.

In regard to this clone: The same CDR3 is also encoded by other DNA sequences in this sample. J is TRBJ2-7 and V is TRBV4-1; D possibly corresponds to TRBD2 (5 bases). The germline V gene encodes CDR1 MGHRA and CDR2 YSYEKL. The length of the CDR3 is 14 residues. The V end was cut by 4 bases, the J end by 0 bases, with 10 bases between. CDR3 DNA sequence: TGCGCCAGCAGCCCCAGCGGTAGCTCCTACGAGCAGTACTTC. It is translated as CASSPSGSSYEQYF.

This clone has only one observation. DNA for the CDR3: TGCGCCAGCAGCCTAAGGACGGAGTCCTACGAGCAGTACTTC. Protein product: CASSLRTESYEQYF. The V call is TRBV4-3, the J call TRBJ2-7; D remains ambiguous. Germline-derived CDR1 and CDR2 are LGHNA and YSLEER. The V gene lost 4 bases and the J gene lost 1 base, with 11 bases spanning the gap. This CDR3 region has 14 residues.

The chain uses TRBV27 and TRBJ1-1, with a weak D call TRBD1 (6 bases). The germline V gene has CDR1 MNHEY and CDR2 SMNVEV (reference sequence). The CDR3 spans 14 residues. V lost 0 bases and J lost 5, with 10 bases in between. CDR3 protein: CASSLSGGRTEAFF. DNA for the CDR3: TGTGCCAGCAGTTTATCCGGGGGGCGAACTGAAGCTTTCTTT.

The chain combines TRBV21-1 with TRBJ2-2; the D call in the table, TRBD2, was not verified against the DNA. TRBV21-1 is a documented pseudogene. The CDR3 sequence is 16 residues long. CDR3 sequence: CASSKDGGGRTGELFF. The CDR3 bases are TGTGCCAGCAGCAAAGATGGGGGAGGGAGAACCGGGGAGCTGTTTTTT.

This chain links TRBV6-1 with TRBJ2-7; a weak D match, TRBD2 (6 bases). Trimming cost V 4 bases and J 5 bases, with 21 bases left between them. Germline-derived CDR1 and CDR2 are MNHNS and SASEGT. There are 16 residues in the CDR3. DNA of the CDR3: TGTGCCAGCAGTGTCACCGGGAGTTACTTCTTGGACGAGCAGTACTTC. This encodes CASSVTGSYFLDEQYF.

This chain uses TRBV28 with TRBJ1-5; 8 positions agree with TRBD1. CDR1 is MDHEN and CDR2 is SYDVKM in the germline V gene. V trimming: 6 bases; J trimming: 5 bases; junction bases outside the gene matches: 18. The CDR3 has 18 residues. The chain's CDR3 is CASSSQGVALDSYQPQHF. The CDR3 nucleotides read TGTGCCAGCAGCTCACAGGGGGTAGCTCTGGATTCCTATCAGCCCCAGCATTTT.

The J gene is TRBJ2-7, the V gene TRBV5-6, with 7 bases that match TRBD2. With V trimmed by 2 bases and J by 6 bases, 8 bases remained unmatched. The length of the CDR3 is 14 residues. Germline assignment: CDR1 SGHDT and CDR2 YYEEEE. The CDR3 region has the DNA TGTGCCAGCAGCTTAGGTGGGAGGGCCGGCGAGCAGTACTTC. It specifies CASSLGGRAGEQYF. The whole variable domain, filled in from reference TRBV5-6 and TRBJ2-7, reads DAGVTQSPTHLIKTRGQQVTLRCSPKSGHDTVSWYQQALGQGPQFIFQYYEEEERQRGNFPDRFSGHQFPNYSSELNVNALLLGDSALYLCASSLGGRAGEQYFGPGTRLTVT.

This clone was seen only once. The same CDR3 arises from other DNA sequences in this sample as well. This chain connects TRBV9 to TRBJ1-1, with a weak D call TRBD1 (5 bases). V was clipped by 4 bases and J by 1 base, with 11 bases between them. Looked up from germline, CDR1 is SGDLS and CDR2 is YYNGEE. The CDR3 totals 14 residues. This chain's CDR3 is CASSRTGGNTEAFF. In DNA, the CDR3 is TGTGCCAGCAGCCGAACCGGGGGGAACACTGAAGCTTTCTTT.

The chain recombines TRBV2 with TRBJ2-2; D perhaps matches TRBD2 (5 bases). Germline V CDR1 and CDR2: SNHLY, FYNNEI. V was pared by 7 bases and J by 2 bases, with 17 bases between. CDR3 length: 16 residues. The CDR3 bases are TGTGCCAGCACGATTCTAGCAACCCTAAACACCGGGGAGCTGTTTTTT. This sequence encodes CASTILATLNTGELFF.

The CDR3 loop reads CASSLRDYLSYEQYF. CDR3 coding DNA: TGTGCCAGCAGCCTCCGGGACTACCTCTCCTACGAGCAGTACTTC. The chain carries TRBV11-2 and TRBJ2-7; 7 positions agree with TRBD2. The CDR3 runs to 15 residues. Trimming at V came to 5 bases and at J to 0 bases, leaving 7 bases not matched to a gene. Per the germline V gene, CDR1 is SGHAT and CDR2 is FQNNGV.

This chain connects TRBV4-1 to TRBJ2-2; D perhaps matches TRBD2 (5 bases). CDR1 MGHRA and CDR2 YSYEKL come from the germline V gene. Trimming left V 1 base short and J 4 bases short, with 13 bases between. The CDR3 has 16 residues. The CDR3 loop reads CASSQVVREGTGELFF. The CDR3 DNA reads TGCGCCAGCAGCCAAGTGGTACGGGAAGGCACCGGGGAGCTGTTTTTT.